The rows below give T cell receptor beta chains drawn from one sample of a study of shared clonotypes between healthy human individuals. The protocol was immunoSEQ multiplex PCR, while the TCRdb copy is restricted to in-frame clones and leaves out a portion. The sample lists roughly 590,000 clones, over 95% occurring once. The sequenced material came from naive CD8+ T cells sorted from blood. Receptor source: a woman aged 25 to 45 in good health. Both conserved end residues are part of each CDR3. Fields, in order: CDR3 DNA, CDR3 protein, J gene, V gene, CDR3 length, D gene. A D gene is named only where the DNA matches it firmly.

CDR3nt: TGTGCCAGCAGTTTAGTGGGAGTACCTTCTAGCACAGATACGCAGTATTTT; CDR3aa: CASSLVGVPSSTDTQYF; j_gene: TRBJ2-3; v_gene: TRBV27; len: 17; d_gene: NA
CDR3nt: TGTGCCACCGCCCCCGGGACTAAGAACACTGAAGCTTTCTTT; CDR3aa: CATAPGTKNTEAFF; j_gene: TRBJ1-1; v_gene: TRBV27; len: 14; d_gene: NA
CDR3nt: TGTGCCAGCAGCCAAGAAGGGACAGGGGGCGGAAATGAGCAGTTCTTC; CDR3aa: CASSQEGTGGGNEQFF; j_gene: TRBJ2-1; v_gene: TRBV4-2; len: 16; d_gene: TRBD1
CDR3nt: TGTGCCAGCAGCTTGACCATGGGTTCAGGGGTGGCCTACGAGCAGTACTTC; CDR3aa: CASSLTMGSGVAYEQYF; j_gene: TRBJ2-7; v_gene: TRBV5-6; len: 17; d_gene: NA
CDR3nt: TGCAGCGTTGAAGACACGTCCTACGAGCAGTACTTC; CDR3aa: CSVEDTSYEQYF; j_gene: TRBJ2-7; v_gene: TRBV29-1; len: 12; d_gene: NA
CDR3nt: TGTGCCAGCAGCGCAGGGAGTCACACTGAAGCTTTCTTT; CDR3aa: CASSAGSHTEAFF; j_gene: TRBJ1-1; v_gene: TRBV25-1; len: 13; d_gene: NA
CDR3nt: TGTGCCAGCAGCTTAGGGGGGAGCATCAATGAGCAGTTCTTC; CDR3aa: CASSLGGSINEQFF; j_gene: TRBJ2-1; v_gene: TRBV7-9; len: 14; d_gene: NA
CDR3nt: TGTGCCAGCAGTGTCAGCGGGAGGGCGGATGAGCAGTTCTTC; CDR3aa: CASSVSGRADEQFF; j_gene: TRBJ2-1; v_gene: TRBV25-1; len: 14; d_gene: TRBD2
CDR3nt: TGTGCCAGCATATCTAGAGGGTCCTACAATGAGCAGTTCTTC; CDR3aa: CASISRGSYNEQFF; j_gene: TRBJ2-1; v_gene: TRBV2; len: 14; d_gene: NA
CDR3nt: TGTGCCAGCAGCCAACTGGGACAGGGGGGGACCCAGTACTTC; CDR3aa: CASSQLGQGGTQYF; j_gene: TRBJ2-5; v_gene: TRBV13; len: 14; d_gene: TRBD1